The next 3 T cell receptor beta chains were all read from a single sample in a study of blood T cell repertoires in COVID-19. Generated by immunoSEQ multiplex PCR, the TCRdb table keeps only in-frame clones and is missing some. The sample consists of more than 100,000 clones, 84% of them appearing once. The sequenced sample consisted of peripheral blood. The receptors were gathered from a man aged 55 to 70 with acute or convalescent COVID-19.

This clone showed up many times. J is TRBJ1-6 and V is TRBV28, with D tentatively TRBD1 (5 bases). The CDR3 consists of 14 residues. V was trimmed by 4 bases and J by 11 bases, leaving 15 bases between them. Germline V gene lookup returns CDR1 MDHEN and CDR2 SYDVKM. CDR3 sequence (DNA): TGTGCCAGCAGTTCCCTCGGGCAGGGTACACCCCTCCACTTT. This translates into CASSSLGQGTPLHF.

This clone was detected once. The chain couples TRBV10-3 to TRBJ2-3; D possibly corresponds to TRBD2 (5 bases). Per germline, CDR1 ENHRY and CDR2 SYGVKD. The CDR3 runs to 12 residues. Between the trimmed V and J ends, which lost 8 bases and 6 bases, there was a span of 12 bases. In DNA, the CDR3 is TGTGCCATCGGACTGCCCTCCGATACGCAGTATTTT. Translating gives CAIGLPSDTQYF.

The V and J genes are TRBV21-1 and TRBJ1-1; the D call of TRBD1 is as the table states it, not checked on the DNA. TRBV21-1 is a listed pseudogene. The CDR3 spans 12 residues. The DNA of the CDR3 is TGTGCCAGACCCTGGGACAGCCCTGAAGCTTTCTTT. It codes for CARPWDSPEAFF.